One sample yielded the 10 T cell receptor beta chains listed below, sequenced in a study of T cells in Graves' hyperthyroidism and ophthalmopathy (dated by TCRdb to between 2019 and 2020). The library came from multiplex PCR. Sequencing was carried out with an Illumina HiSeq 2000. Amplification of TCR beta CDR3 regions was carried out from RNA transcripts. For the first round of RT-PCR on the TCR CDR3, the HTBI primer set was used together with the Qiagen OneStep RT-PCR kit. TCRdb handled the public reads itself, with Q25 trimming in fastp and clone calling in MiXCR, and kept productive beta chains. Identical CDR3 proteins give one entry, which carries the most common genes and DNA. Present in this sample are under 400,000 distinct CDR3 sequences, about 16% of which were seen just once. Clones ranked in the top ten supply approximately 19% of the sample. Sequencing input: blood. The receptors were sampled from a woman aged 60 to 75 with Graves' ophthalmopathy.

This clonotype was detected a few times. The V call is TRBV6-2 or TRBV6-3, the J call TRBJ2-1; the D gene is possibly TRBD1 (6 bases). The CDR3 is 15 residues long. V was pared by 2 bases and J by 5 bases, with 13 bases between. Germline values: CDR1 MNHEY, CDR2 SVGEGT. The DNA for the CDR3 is TGTGCCAGCAGTTACGGGGGCGGTTTAGACAATGAGCAGTTCTTC. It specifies CASSYGGGLDNEQFF.

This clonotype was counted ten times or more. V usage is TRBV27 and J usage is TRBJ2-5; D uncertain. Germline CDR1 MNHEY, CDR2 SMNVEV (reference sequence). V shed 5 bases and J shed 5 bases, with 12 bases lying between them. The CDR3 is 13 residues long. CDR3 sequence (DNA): TGTGCCAGCAGTCGGCGCAGTGGGGAGACCCAGTACTTC. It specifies CASSRRSGETQYF.

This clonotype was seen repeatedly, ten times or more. The CDR3 sequence is CAISIAGSLYNEQFF. DNA of the CDR3: TGTGCCATCAGCATAGCGGGCTCACTCTACAATGAGCAGTTCTTC. The chain carries TRBV10-3 and TRBJ2-1; 7 bases agree with TRBD2. This CDR3 spans 15 amino acids. The V gene end was trimmed by 6 bases and the J gene end by 3 bases; junction bases not matched to a gene: 8. Germline V lookup: CDR1 ENHRY, CDR2 SYGVKD.

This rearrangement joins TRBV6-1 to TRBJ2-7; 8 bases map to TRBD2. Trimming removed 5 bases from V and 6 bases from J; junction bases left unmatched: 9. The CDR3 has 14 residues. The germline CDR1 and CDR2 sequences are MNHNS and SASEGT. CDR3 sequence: CASSSPGLVREQYF. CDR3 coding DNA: TGTGCCAGCAGTTCTCCGGGACTAGTTCGCGAGCAGTACTTC.

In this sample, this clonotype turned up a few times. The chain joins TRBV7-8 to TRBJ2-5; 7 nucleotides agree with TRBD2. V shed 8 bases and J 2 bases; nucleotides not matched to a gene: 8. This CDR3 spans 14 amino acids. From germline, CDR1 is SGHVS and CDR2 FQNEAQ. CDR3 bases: TGTGCCAGCCTCCCCGGGAGGATTCAAGAGACCCAGTACTTC. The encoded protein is CASLPGRIQETQYF.

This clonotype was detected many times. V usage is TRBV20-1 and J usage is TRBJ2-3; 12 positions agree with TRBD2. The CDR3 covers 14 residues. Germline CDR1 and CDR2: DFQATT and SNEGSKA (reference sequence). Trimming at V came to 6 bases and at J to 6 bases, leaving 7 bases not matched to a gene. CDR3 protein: CSAPTSGGWDTQYF. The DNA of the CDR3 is TGCAGTGCACCGACTAGCGGGGGTTGGGATACGCAGTATTTT.

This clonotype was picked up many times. CDR3 sequence: CATSDPTSGRDYNEQFF. CDR3 coding DNA: TGTGCCACCAGTGATCCGACTAGCGGGAGAGACTACAATGAGCAGTTCTTC. The genes are TRBV24-1 and TRBJ2-1; 12 positions agree with TRBD2. This CDR3 contains 17 residues. With V trimmed by 3 bases and J by 3 bases, 5 bases remained unmatched. CDR1 KGHDR and CDR2 SFDVKD come from the germline V gene.

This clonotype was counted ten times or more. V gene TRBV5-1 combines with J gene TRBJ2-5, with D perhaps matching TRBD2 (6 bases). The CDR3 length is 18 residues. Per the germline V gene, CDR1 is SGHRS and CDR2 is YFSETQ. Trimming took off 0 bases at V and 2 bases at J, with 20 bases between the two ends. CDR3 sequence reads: CASSLALGAGLKQETQYF. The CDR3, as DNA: TGCGCCAGCAGCTTGGCCCTCGGTGCGGGGCTCAAACAAGAGACCCAGTACTTC.

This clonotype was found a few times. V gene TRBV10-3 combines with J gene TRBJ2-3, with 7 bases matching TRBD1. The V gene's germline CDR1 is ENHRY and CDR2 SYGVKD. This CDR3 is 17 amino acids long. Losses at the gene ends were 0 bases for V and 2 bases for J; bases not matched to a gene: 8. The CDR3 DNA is TGTGCCATCAGTGAGTCGTTATCGAAGGGGGCCACAGATACGCAGTATTTT. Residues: CAISESLSKGATDTQYF.

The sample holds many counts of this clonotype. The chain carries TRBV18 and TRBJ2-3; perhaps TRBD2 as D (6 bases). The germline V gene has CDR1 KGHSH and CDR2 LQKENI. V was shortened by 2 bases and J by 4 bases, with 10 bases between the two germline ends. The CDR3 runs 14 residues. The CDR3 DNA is TGTGCCAGCTCACCAGGCCTAGCGTCAGATACGCAGTATTTT. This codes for CASSPGLASDTQYF.